The T cell receptor beta chain described here comes from a study of beta chain features in type 1 diabetes. This CDR3 contains 14 residues. V lost 6 bases, J lost 5 bases, and 17 bases lay in between. Germline CDR1 SGHTA, CDR2 FQGNSA. Expressed TCRB transcripts were sequenced after all isolated RNA was converted to cDNA. TCRdb keeps only in-frame clones here, not all; method: immunoSEQ multiplex PCR. The sample has about 340,000 clones, 9.3% seen once; the top ten hold roughly 1%. In total, each donor contributed a single heparinised blood draw that averaged about 100 mL. A note on this clone: Its antigen is not identified.

Study-level findings and limits: Shorter TCRB CDR3s, moderately but significantly so, were found in Type 1 diabetes patients in all four CD4+ subsets.

The V call is TRBV7-2, the J call TRBJ2-7, with D unclear. The specimen was central memory CD4+ T cells from blood. The TCR originated in a man under 40 with type 1 diabetes. The CDR3 protein is CASRDPRSVHEQYF. The CDR3 DNA follows: TGTGCCAGCAGGGACCCTCGATCCGTCCACGAGCAGTACTTC.